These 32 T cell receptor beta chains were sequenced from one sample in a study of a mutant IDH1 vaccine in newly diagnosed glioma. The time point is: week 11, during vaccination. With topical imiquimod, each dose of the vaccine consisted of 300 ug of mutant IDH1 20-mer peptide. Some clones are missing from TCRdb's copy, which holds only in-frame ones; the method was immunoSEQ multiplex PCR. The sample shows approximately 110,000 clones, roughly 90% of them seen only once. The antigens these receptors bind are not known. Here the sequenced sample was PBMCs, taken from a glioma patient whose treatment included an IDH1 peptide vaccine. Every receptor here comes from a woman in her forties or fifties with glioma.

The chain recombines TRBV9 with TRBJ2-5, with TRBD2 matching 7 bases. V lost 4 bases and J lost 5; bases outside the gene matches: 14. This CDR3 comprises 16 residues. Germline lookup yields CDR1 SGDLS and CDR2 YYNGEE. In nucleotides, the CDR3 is TGTGCCAGCAGCCCCGCGGGGCGGGAGCTATGGGAGACCCAGTACTTC. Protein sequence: CASSPAGRELWETQYF.

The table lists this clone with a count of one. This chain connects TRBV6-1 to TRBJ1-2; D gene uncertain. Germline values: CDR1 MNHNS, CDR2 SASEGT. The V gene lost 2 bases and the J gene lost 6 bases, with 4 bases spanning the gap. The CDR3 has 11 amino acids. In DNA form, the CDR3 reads TGTGCCAGCAGTGAATCGGATGGCTACACCTTC. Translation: CASSESDGYTF.

The DNA of the CDR3 is TGTGCCAGCAGTTCGGCAGGGTTTGGGGAGACCCAGTACTTC. This translates into CASSSAGFGETQYF. V gene TRBV27 combines with J gene TRBJ2-5; D is perhaps TRBD1 (5 bases). Trimming pared 4 bases from V and 5 bases from J, leaving 14 bases between. The CDR3 is 14 residues long. CDR1 MNHEY and CDR2 SMNVEV come from the germline V gene (reference sequence).

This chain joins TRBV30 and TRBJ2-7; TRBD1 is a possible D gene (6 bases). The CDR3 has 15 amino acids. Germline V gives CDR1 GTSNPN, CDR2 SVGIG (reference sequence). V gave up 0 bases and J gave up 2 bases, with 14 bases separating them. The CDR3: CAWSVTGTPTYEQYF. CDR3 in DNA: TGTGCCTGGAGTGTAACCGGGACACCTACCTACGAGCAGTACTTC.

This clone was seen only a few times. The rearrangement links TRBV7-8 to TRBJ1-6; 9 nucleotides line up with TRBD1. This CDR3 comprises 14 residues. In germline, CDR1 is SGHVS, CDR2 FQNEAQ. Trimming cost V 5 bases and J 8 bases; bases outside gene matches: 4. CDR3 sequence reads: CASSPGDRDSPLHF. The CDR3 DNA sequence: TGTGCCAGCAGCCCAGGGGACAGGGATTCACCCCTCCACTTT.

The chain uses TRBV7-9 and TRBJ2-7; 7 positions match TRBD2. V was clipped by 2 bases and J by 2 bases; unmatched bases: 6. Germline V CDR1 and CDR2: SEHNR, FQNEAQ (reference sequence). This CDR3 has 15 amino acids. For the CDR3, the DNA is TGTGCCAGCAGCTTAATGCTAGCGGCCACCTACGAGCAGTACTTC. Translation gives CASSLMLAATYEQYF. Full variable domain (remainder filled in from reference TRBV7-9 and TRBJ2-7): DTGVSQNPRHKITKRGQNVTFRCDPISEHNRLYWYRQTLGQGPEFLTYFQNEAQLEKSRLLSDRFSAERPKGSFSTLEIQRTEQGDSAMYLCASSLMLAATYEQYFGPGTRLTVT.

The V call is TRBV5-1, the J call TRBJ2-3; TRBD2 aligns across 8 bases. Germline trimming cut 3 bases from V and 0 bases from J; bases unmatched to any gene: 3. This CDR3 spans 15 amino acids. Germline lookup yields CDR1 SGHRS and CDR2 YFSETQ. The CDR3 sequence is CASSSGLGSTDTQYF. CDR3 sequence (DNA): TGCGCCAGCAGCTCGGGACTAGGGAGCACAGATACGCAGTATTTT.

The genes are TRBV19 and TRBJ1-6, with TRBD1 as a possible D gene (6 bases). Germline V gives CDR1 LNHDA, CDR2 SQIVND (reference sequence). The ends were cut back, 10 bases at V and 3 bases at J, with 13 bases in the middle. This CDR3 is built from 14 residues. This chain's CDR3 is CATSGQFYNSPLHF. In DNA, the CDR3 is TGTGCCACCTCAGGACAGTTCTATAATTCACCCCTCCACTTT.

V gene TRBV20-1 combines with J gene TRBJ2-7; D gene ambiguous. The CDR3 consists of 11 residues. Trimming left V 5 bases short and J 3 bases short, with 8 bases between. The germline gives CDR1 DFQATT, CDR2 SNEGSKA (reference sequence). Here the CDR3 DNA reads TGCAGTGCTTTTCCGGACTACGAGCAGTACTTC. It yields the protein CSAFPDYEQYF.

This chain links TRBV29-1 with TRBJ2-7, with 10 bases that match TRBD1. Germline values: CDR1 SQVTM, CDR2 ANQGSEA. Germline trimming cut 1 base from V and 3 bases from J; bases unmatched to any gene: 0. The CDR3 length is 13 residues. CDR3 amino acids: CSVEGTGGYEQYF. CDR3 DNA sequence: TGCAGCGTTGAAGGGACAGGGGGCTACGAGCAGTACTTC.

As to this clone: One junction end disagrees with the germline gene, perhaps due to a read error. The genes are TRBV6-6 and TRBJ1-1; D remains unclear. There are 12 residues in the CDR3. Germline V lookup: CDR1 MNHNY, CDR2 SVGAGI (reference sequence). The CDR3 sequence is CASSFIGGVSEF. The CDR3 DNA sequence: TGTGCCAGCAGTTTTATTGGTGGCGTATCAGAATTT.

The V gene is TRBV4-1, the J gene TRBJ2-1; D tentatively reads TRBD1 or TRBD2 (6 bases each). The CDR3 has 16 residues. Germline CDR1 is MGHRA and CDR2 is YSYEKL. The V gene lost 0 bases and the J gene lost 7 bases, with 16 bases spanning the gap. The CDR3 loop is CASSQEGGRGRNEQFF. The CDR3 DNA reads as TGCGCCAGCAGCCAAGAAGGGGGGCGCGGACGGAATGAGCAGTTCTTC.

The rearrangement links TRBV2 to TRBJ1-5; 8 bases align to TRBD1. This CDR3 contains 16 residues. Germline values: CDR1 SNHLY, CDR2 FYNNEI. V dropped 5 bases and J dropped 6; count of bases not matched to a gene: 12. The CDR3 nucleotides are TGTGCCAGCAGTCCCACAGGGGGTGCTATGAGTCAGCCCCAGCATTTT. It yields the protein CASSPTGGAMSQPQHF.

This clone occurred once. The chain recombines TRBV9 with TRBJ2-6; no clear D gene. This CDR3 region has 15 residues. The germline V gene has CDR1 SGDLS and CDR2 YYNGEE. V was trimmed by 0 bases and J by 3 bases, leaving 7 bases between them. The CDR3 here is CASSVDGVGANVLTF. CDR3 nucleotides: TGTGCCAGCAGCGTAGATGGGGTTGGGGCCAACGTCCTGACTTTC.

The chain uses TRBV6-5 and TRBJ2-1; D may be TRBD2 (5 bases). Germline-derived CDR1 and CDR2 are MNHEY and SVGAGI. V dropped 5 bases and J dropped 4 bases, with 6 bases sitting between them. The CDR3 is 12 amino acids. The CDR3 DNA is TGTGCCAGCAGTGGAGGATACAATGAGCAGTTCTTC. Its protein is CASSGGYNEQFF.

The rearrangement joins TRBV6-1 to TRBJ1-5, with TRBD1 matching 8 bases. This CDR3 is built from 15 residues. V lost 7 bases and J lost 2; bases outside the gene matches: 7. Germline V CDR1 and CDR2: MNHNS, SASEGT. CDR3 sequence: CASIVQGAGNQPQHF. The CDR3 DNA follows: TGTGCCAGCATAGTCCAGGGGGCTGGCAATCAGCCCCAGCATTTT.

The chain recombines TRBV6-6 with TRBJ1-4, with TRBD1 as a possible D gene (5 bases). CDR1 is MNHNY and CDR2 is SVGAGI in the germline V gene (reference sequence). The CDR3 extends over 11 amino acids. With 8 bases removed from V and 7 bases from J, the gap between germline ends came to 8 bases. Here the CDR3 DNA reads TGTGCCAGCGGGGCTGGTGAAAAACTGTTTTTT. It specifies CASGAGEKLFF.

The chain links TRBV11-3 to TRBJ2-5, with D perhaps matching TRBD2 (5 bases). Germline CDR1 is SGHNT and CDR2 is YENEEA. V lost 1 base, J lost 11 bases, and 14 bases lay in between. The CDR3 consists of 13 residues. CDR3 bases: TGTGCCAGCAGCTTAGGACGGTTCGGGGAGCAGTACTTC. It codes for CASSLGRFGEQYF.

DNA for the CDR3: TGCGCCAGCAGCATGGGACCTTCTAATGAGCAGTTCTTC. This translates into CASSMGPSNEQFF. The genes are TRBV5-1 and TRBJ2-1; TRBD1 or TRBD2 may be the D gene (5 bases each). The ends were cut back, 4 bases at V and 7 bases at J, with 12 bases in the middle. The germline V gene encodes CDR1 SGHRS and CDR2 YFSETQ. This CDR3 has 13 residues.

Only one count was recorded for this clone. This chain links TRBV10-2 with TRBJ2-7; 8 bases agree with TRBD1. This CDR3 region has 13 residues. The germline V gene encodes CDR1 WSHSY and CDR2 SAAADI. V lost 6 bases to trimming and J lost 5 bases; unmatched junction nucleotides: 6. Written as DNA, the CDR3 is TGCGCCAGCAGAGACAGGGGTCCCAACGAGCAGTACTTC. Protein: CASRDRGPNEQYF.

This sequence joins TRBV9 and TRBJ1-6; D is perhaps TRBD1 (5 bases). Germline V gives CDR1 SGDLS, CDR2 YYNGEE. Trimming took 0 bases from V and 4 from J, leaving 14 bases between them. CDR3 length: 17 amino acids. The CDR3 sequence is CASSVGIGRQYNSPLHF. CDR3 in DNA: TGTGCCAGCAGCGTAGGGATCGGCAGACAGTATAATTCACCCCTCCACTTT.

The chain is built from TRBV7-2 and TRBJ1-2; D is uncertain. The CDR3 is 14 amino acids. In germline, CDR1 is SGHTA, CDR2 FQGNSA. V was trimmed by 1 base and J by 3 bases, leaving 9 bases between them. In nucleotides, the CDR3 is TGTGCCAGCAGCTTAGGAACGGGGTACTATGGCTACACCTTC. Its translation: CASSLGTGYYGYTF.

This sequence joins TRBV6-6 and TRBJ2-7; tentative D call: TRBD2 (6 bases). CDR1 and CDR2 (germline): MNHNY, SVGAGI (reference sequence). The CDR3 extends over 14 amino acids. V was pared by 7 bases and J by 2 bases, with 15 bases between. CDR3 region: CASKEGGRTYEQYF. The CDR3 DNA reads TGTGCCAGCAAGGAGGGAGGCCGAACCTACGAGCAGTACTTC.

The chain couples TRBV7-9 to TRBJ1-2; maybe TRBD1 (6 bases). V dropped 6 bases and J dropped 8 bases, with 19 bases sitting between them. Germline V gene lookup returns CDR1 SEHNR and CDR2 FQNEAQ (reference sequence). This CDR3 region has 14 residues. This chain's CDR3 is CASSRLGTLDGYTF. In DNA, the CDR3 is TGTGCCAGCAGTCGCCTCGGGACACTCGACGGCTACACCTTC.

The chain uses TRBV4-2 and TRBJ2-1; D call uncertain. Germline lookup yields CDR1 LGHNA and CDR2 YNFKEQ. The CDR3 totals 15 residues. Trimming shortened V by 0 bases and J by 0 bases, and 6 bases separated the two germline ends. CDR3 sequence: CASSQEGISYNEQFF. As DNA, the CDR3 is TGTGCCAGCAGCCAAGAGGGGATCTCCTACAATGAGCAGTTCTTC.

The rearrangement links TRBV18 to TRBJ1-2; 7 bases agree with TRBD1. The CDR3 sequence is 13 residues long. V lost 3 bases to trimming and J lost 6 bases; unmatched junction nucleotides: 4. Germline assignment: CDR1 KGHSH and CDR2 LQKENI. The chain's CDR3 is CASSPGTAHGYTF. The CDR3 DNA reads TGTGCCAGCTCACCCGGGACAGCCCATGGCTACACCTTC.

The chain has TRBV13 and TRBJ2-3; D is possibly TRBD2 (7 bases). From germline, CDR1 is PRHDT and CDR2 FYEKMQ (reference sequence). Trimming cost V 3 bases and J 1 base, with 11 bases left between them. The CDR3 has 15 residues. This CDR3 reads CASSLRGGRTDTQYF. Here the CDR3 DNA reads TGTGCCAGCAGCTTGAGGGGGGGTCGCACAGATACGCAGTATTTT. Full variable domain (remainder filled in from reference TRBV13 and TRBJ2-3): AAGVIQSPRHLIKEKRETATLKCYPIPRHDTVYWYQQGPGQDPQFLISFYEKMQSDKGSIPDRFSAQQFSDYHSELNMSSLELGDSALYFCASSLRGGRTDTQYFGPGTRLTVL.

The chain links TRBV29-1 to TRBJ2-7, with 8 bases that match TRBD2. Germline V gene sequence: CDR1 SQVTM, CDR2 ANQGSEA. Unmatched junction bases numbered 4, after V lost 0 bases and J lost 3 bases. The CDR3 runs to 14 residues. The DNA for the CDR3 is TGCAGCGTTGAAGATTCCCTAGCGGGCTACGAGCAGTACTTC. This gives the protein CSVEDSLAGYEQYF.

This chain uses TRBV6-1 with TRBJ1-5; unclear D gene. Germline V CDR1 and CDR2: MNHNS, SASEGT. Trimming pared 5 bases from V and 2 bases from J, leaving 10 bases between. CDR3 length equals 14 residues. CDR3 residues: CASSYVAGNQPQHF. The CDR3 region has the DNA TGTGCCAGCAGTTATGTGGCAGGCAATCAGCCCCAGCATTTT.

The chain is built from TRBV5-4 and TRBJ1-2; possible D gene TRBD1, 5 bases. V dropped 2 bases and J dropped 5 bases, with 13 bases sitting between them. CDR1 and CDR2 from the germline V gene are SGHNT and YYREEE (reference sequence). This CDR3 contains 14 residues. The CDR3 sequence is CASSFRDPMYGYTF. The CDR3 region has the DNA TGTGCCAGCAGCTTTAGGGACCCGATGTATGGCTACACCTTC.

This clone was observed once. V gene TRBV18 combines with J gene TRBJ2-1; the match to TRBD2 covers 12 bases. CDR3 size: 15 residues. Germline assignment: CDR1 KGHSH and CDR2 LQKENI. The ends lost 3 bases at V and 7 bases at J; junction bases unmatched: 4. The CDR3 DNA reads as TGTGCCAGCTCACCTCTAGCGGGAGGGGGGAATGAGCAGTTCTTC. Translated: CASSPLAGGGNEQFF.

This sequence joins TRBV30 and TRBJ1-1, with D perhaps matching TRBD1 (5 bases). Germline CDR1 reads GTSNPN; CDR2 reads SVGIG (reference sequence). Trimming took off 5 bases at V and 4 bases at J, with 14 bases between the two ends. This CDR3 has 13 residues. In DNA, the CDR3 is TGTGCCTGGTCCAGGGTATTGGGCACTGAAGCTTTCTTT. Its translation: CAWSRVLGTEAFF.